The source of this T cell receptor beta chain is a study of blood T cell repertoires in COVID-19. Turning to the study itself: Sources were T cells, B-cell-depleted T cells, or PBMCs; the material itself was cDNA or gDNA.

This CDR3 has 16 amino acids. The V and J ends lost 4 bases and 1 base respectively, with 17 bases between them. The germline V gene has CDR1 SGHVS and CDR2 FQNEAQ. Under the authors' procedure: The authors estimated nucleated cell counts from reference gene primer amplification. Generated by immunoSEQ multiplex PCR, the TCRdb table keeps only in-frame clones and is missing some. D and trimming were read from the DNA, whereas the V and J calls and clone size are those reported in that table. The sample lists 200,000 to 300,000 clones, more than 80% seen once, with roughly 5% in the top ten. The sequence was obtained from a human donor in a cohort sampled during active COVID-19. Sequencing was done on a sample of peripheral blood. V is TRBV7-8 and J is TRBJ2-7, with D maybe TRBD1 (5 bases). The CDR3 DNA reads TGTGCCAGCAGCTCAGACCCGACAGCGAGATCCTACGAGCAGTACTTC. Amino acid sequence: CASSSDPTARSYEQYF.